This record covers a single T cell receptor beta chain. The antigen is undetermined. The sample originates from a study of tumor and adjacent non-tumor tissue in lung cancer. Across the whole study: Patients comprised about a dozen adenocarcinoma, a couple of squamous cell carcinoma and 1 small cell lung cancer. Patients were aged roughly 31 to 76, roughly 9 men and 4 to 6 women, stage I to III. Study results and caveats: In normal lung, the top 100 clones were significantly more dominant than in tumor.

The library came from three nested PCR rounds adapted from ARM-PCR protocols. One entry per CDR3 protein, called by TCRdb with MiXCR from the multiplex PCR reads. This sample yields fewer than 100,000 distinct CDR3 sequences, of which around 82% are seen a single time; just over 20% belongs to the top ten. The template was RNA from unsorted bulk tissue. More than 3 cm separated this lung sample from the edge of the tumor. Chemotherapy-naive patients with new lung cancer underwent thoracic surgery in China, August–late 2014. The CDR3 is 14 residues long. The V end lost 5 bases, the J end lost 2 bases, and 12 bases lay between the germline ends.

V and J are TRBV12-3 or TRBV12-4 and TRBJ1-2; a weak D match, TRBD1 (6 bases). The sequenced material came from distant non-tumor lung tissue. This sequence was found in a woman aged 50 to 60 with non-small cell lung cancer. The CDR3 region is CASSPGDGNYGYTF. CDR3 nucleotide sequence: TGTGCCAGCAGTCCAGGGGACGGCAACTATGGCTACACCTTC.